A single sample gave rise to the 9 T cell receptor beta chains below, sequenced in a study of blood T cell repertoires in COVID-19 (dated by TCRdb to between 2020 and 2021). Library prep was done by the immunoSEQ multiplex PCR assay. TCRdb retrieved this table from immuneACCESS and kept in-frame rearrangements only. Not all clones are present; in checked studies, unresolved V genes account for under half, and no reason is known for the remainder. For this sample the table gives tens of thousands of clones, of which approximately 86% were detected only once. Less than 3.5% of the sample comes from the top ten. The sample comprised peripheral blood. All receptors derive from a woman aged 45-60 years with active or convalescent COVID-19.

The chain employs TRBV7-2 and TRBJ1-1, with D hard to call. In germline, CDR1 is SGHTA, CDR2 FQGNSA. This CDR3 has 16 residues. Trimming removed 5 bases at V and 3 bases at J, with 19 bases between. CDR3 in amino acids: CASSPPSSKRDTEAFF. In nucleotides, the CDR3 is TGTGCCAGCAGCCCCCCTTCATCAAAGAGGGACACTGAAGCTTTCTTT.

This rearrangement joins TRBV12-5 to TRBJ2-3; D gene ambiguous. CDR3 size: 11 residues. Germline-derived CDR1 and CDR2 are LGHNT and FRNRAP. The V and J ends lost 3 bases and 5 bases respectively, with 3 bases between them. The CDR3 spells CASGFKDTQYF. CDR3 nucleotides: TGTGCTAGTGGTTTTAAAGATACGCAGTATTTT.

V and J are TRBV5-4 and TRBJ1-4; D unresolved. The V end was cut by 3 bases, the J end by 4 bases, with 4 bases between. Per germline, CDR1 SGHNT and CDR2 YYREEE (reference sequence). This CDR3 spans 12 amino acids. The CDR3: CASSSYNEKLFF. DNA for the CDR3: TGTGCCAGCAGCTCCTATAATGAAAAACTGTTTTTT. The full variable domain, in which reference TRBV5-4 and TRBJ1-4 provide the parts outside the CDR3, is ETGVTQSPTHLIKTRGQQVTLRCSSQSGHNTVSWYQQALGQGPQFIFQYYREEENGRGNFPPRFSGLQFPNYSSELNVNALELDDSALYLCASSSYNEKLFFGSGTQLSVL.

The V gene is TRBV6-1, the J gene TRBJ1-3, with D perhaps TRBD1 (5 bases). Per the germline V gene, CDR1 is MNHNS and CDR2 is SASEGT. The CDR3 sequence is 12 residues long. Trimming pared 0 bases from V and 15 bases from J, leaving 12 bases between. CDR3 DNA: TGTGCCAGCAGTGAAGCGCGGGGGACTGAATATTTT. This sequence encodes CASSEARGTEYF.

The rearrangement links TRBV12-3 or TRBV12-4 to TRBJ1-2, with D hard to call. CDR3 length equals 13 residues. With 3 bases removed from V and 5 bases from J, the gap between germline ends came to 10 bases. The CDR3 nucleotides read TGTGCCAGCAGTTTGAACAGCCTGTATGGCTACACCTTC. It encodes CASSLNSLYGYTF.

Worth noting for this clone: Sequence at one end of the junction differs from germline and may be a read error. The genes are TRBV5-1 and TRBJ1-1; D is undetermined. Germline CDR1 is SGHRS and CDR2 is YFSETQ. The CDR3 has 11 residues. CDR3 protein: CASSIRGPPIF. The DNA for the CDR3 is TGCGCCAGCAGCATTCGTGGGCCCCCCATCTTT.

This sequence joins TRBV7-3 and TRBJ2-7, with TRBD1 as a possible D gene (5 bases). Germline CDR1 SGHTA, CDR2 FQGTGA. This CDR3 contains 11 residues. V lost 6 bases and J 5 bases, leaving 8 bases between the germline ends. CDR3 sequence (DNA): TGTGCCAGCAGTGAAGGGGACGAGCAGTACTTC. Translated, it gives CASSEGDEQYF. Combining the CDR3 with reference TRBV7-3 and TRBJ2-7 gives the whole variable domain GAGVSQTPSNKVTEKGKYVELRCDPISGHTALYWYRQSLGQGPEFLIYFQGTGAADDSGLPNDRFFAVRPEGSVSTLKIQRTERGDSAVYLCASSEGDEQYFGPGTRLTVT.

This chain links TRBV6-1 with TRBJ2-3; a weak D match, TRBD2 (6 bases). This CDR3 is 14 amino acids long. Germline-derived CDR1 and CDR2 are MNHNS and SASEGT. The ends were cut back, 3 bases at V and 8 bases at J, with 15 bases in the middle. The chain's CDR3 is CASSEVQVGGTQYF. The CDR3 coding sequence is TGTGCCAGCAGTGAGGTCCAAGTCGGGGGTACGCAGTATTTT.

J is TRBJ2-2 and V is TRBV3-1 (or the pseudogene TRBV3-2); possible D gene TRBD1, 6 bases. V gave up 3 bases and J gave up 1 base, with 15 bases separating them. The CDR3 runs 17 residues. Germline V gene lookup returns CDR1 LGHDT and CDR2 YNNKEL (reference sequence). The CDR3 nucleotides are TGTGCCAGCAGCCATCCCGGCGGCAGGGGGAACACCGGGGAGCTGTTTTTT. Amino acids: CASSHPGGRGNTGELFF.